This TCR beta chain was profiled in a study of identical twins. The CDR3 runs to 16 residues. The trim removed 5 bases at V and 6 bases at J, leaving 13 bases unmatched. Germline V gene sequence: CDR1 MNHEY, CDR2 SMNVEV (reference sequence). TCRdb recomputed calls from the 5' RACE reads with MiXCR, one row per CDR3 protein. The sample shows roughly 250,000 distinct CDR3 sequences, 6% to 8.5% of them seen only once. A further study also used this sample, focusing on yellow fever vaccine responses in identical twins.

Sequenced input: CD8+ T cells sorted from blood. The V and J genes are TRBV27 and TRBJ1-5, with 7 nucleotides matching TRBD1. This clonotype was sampled from a woman aged 18-30 years in good health. CDR3 DNA: TGTGCCAGCAGTCTACGGACAGGCGGCTTGGGTCAGCCCCAGCATTTT. This codes for CASSLRTGGLGQPQHF.